This TCR beta chain was identified in a study of blood T cell repertoires in COVID-19. How the authors handled the data: Estimation of nucleated cell counts relied on the amplification of reference gene primers. Libraries were prepared by immunoSEQ multiplex PCR; TCRdb keeps only in-frame clonotypes and omits some of them. V and J calls and clone size come straight from that table; D and trimming were deduced from the DNA. The table includes about 500,000 clones, approximately 92% detected once. The CDR3 is 14 amino acids. V shed 7 bases and J 2 bases; nucleotides not matched to a gene: 5. Germline V lookup: CDR1 LNHDA, CDR2 SQIVND (reference sequence).

The sequence derives from a man aged 18 to 35 with COVID-19, enrolled during active disease. This chain connects TRBV19 to TRBJ2-7; the match to TRBD1 covers 10 bases. The sample was peripheral blood. The CDR3 loop is CASTGTGAPYEQYF. The CDR3 DNA sequence: TGTGCCAGTACCGGGACAGGGGCTCCCTACGAGCAGTACTTC. Full variable domain (rest looked up from reference TRBV19 and TRBJ2-7): DGGITQSPKYLFRKEGQNVTLSCEQNLNHDAMYWYRQDPGQGLRLIYYSQIVNDFQKGDIAEGYSVSREKKESFPLTVTSAQKNPTAFYLCASTGTGAPYEQYFGPGTRLTVT.